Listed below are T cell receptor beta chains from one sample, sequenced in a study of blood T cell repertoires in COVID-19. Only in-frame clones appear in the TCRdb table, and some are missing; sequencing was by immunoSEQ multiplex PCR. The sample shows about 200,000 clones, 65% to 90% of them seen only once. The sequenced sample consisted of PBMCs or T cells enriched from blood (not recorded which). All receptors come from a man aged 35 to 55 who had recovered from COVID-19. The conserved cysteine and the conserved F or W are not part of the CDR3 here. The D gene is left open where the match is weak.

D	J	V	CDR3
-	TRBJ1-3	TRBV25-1	ASSDGGAGGNTIY
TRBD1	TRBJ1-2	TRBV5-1	ASSLGQGDGYT
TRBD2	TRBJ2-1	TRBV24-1	ATSGLAGDNEQF
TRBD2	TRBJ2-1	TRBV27	ASRGTSGLEKQF
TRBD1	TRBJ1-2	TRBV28	ASSTPGQGAGYGYT
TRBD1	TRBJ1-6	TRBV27	ASSHPTGIDSPLH
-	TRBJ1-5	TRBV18	ASSPQGPHSNQPQH
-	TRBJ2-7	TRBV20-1	SASLRLDEQY
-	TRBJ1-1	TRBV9	ASSVGQALVTEAF
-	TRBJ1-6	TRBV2	ASSDRVFYNSPLH
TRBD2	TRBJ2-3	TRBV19	ATATSGRAVADTQY
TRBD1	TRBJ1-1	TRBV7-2	ASSPRTGNTEAF
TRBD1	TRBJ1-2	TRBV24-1	ATSDARQGLYGYT
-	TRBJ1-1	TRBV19	ASTTGRRTEAF
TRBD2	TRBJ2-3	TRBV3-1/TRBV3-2	ASSLLPTSGGVADTQY
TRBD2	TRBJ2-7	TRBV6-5	ASSYSSGGAQGEQY
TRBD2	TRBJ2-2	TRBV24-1	ATMPAGEAGELF
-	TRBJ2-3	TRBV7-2	ASSPQGTQY
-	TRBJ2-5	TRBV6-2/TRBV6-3	ASSSGTLGETQY
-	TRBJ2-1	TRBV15	ATSSLTRSEQF
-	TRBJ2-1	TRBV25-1	ASSAPGRRAEQF
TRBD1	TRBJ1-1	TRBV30	AWSGGTGPTEAF
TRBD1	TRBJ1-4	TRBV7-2	ASSSRGRTNEKLF
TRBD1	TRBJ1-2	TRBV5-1	ASSPGTGAYGYT
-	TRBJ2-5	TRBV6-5	ASKTPQETQY
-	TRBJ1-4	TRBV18	ASSPPGGNEKLF
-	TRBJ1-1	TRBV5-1	ASSLFSGTAGTEAF
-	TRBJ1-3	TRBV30	AWSVQGNTIY
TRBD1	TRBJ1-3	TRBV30	AWTTGAGNTIY
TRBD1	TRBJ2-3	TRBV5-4	ASSPDRGADTQY
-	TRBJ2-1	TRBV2	ASSDEGSYNEQF
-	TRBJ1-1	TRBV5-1	ASSFDMTNTEAF
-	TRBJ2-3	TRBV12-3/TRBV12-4	ASSQNTDTQY
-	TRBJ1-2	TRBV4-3	ASSQDQGAPVYGYT
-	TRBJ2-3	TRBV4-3	ASSQGIHLSTQY
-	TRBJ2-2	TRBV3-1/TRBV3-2	ASSQGGRGKVSGELF
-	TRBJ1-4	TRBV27	ASSPTAPNEKLF
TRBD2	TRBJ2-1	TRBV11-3	ASSPRTSGRAREQF
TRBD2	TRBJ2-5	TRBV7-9	ASSFTRSAGGETQY
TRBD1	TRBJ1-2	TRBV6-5	ASSYTGTANYGYT
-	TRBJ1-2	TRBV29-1	SVEEEGGFIYGYT
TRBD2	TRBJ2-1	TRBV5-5	ASSSKGTSGGYNEQF
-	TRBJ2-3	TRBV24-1	ATSETAAITDTQY
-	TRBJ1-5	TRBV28	ASMNQGQPQH
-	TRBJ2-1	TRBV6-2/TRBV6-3	ASSTGERYNEQF
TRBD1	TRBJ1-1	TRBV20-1	SAYRGTEAF
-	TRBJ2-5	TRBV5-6	ASSFATIPRDQETQY
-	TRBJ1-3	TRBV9	ASTPGGTSGNTIY
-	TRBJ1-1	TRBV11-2	ASSTGAYSRTEAF